A selection of T cell receptor beta chains follows, all from one sample in a study of blood T cell repertoires in COVID-19. The protocol was immunoSEQ multiplex PCR, while the TCRdb copy is restricted to in-frame clones and leaves out a portion. The table shows about 69,000 clones, with 84% occurring only once. Sequenced sample: peripheral blood. These receptor sequences come from a man in his fifties or sixties with COVID-19, enrolled during active disease. CDR3s include the opening cysteine and the closing phenylalanine or tryptophan. D genes are given only for firm matches. Only part of the rows carry a size: once, few, many, or a class if the clone is expanded.

TRBV4-1	once	TRBD1	16	TRBJ2-3	TGCGCCAGCAGCTTCAGACAGGGTCGAGTCATGGATACGCAGTATTTT	CASSFRQGRVMDTQYF
TRBV10-3	few	.	13	TRBJ2-3	TGTGCCATCAGTGAGTCGGGGAGTGATACGCAGTATTTT	CAISESGSDTQYF
TRBV7-2	.	TRBD1	16	TRBJ1-6	TGTGCCAGCAGCTTGATGTTGGGACAGGGGAATTCACCCCTCCACTTT	CASSLMLGQGNSPLHF
TRBV6-5	.	TRBD1	13	TRBJ1-2	TGTGCCTCCACGGGTGCAGGGGGTTTTGGCTACACCTTC	CASTGAGGFGYTF
TRBV4-1	.	.	11	TRBJ2-5	TGCGCCAGCAGCCTCGGTGGGAGGCTTTACTTC	CASSLGGRLYF
TRBV6-5	few	.	14	TRBJ2-5	TGTGCCAGCAGCCAAAACGCCTGGCGGGAGACCCAGTACTTC	CASSQNAWRETQYF
TRBV18	.	TRBD1	15	TRBJ2-7	TGTGCCAGCTCACCACCGGGGCAGGGGGCCTACGAGCAGTACTTC	CASSPPGQGAYEQYF
TRBV24-1	.	TRBD1	16	TRBJ1-4	TGTGCCACCAGTGAAAGGGACAGGAGGGAAATGAGAAAACTGTTTTTT	CATSERDRREMRKLFF
TRBV3-1/TRBV3-2	.	TRBD1	14	TRBJ1-1	TGTGCCAGCAGCCATTCGGACAGGGACACTGAAGCTTTCTTT	CASSHSDRDTEAFF
TRBV7-9	.	.	13	TRBJ2-3	TGTGCCAGCAGCTTACAGGAAACAGATACGCAGTATTTT	CASSLQETDTQYF
TRBV20-1	.	.	11	TRBJ2-3	TGCAGTGCAAGACAGGCCTCGAGGGAGTATTTT	CSARQASREYF
TRBV4-2	.	TRBD2	19	TRBJ2-1	TGTGCCAGCAGCCAAGTACGGACTAGCGGGGGGATCTACATCAATGAGCAGTTCTTC	CASSQVRTSGGIYINEQFF
TRBV7-2	.	TRBD1	13	TRBJ1-4	TGTGCCAGCGGACAGGGATATGGTGAAAAACTGTTTTTT	CASGQGYGEKLFF
TRBV9	.	TRBD2	15	TRBJ2-1	TGTGCCAGCAGCGTAGAACTAGCGGGTTACAATGAGCAGTTCTTC	CASSVELAGYNEQFF
TRBV7-2	.	.	12	TRBJ2-3	TGTGTCAGCAGCTTAGACGGGAATACGCAGTATTTT	CVSSLDGNTQYF
TRBV2	.	.	14	TRBJ1-5	TGTGCCAGCAGCCCGACAGCTGAGGATCAGCCCCAGCATTTT	CASSPTAEDQPQHF
TRBV11-3	once	.	13	TRBJ2-7	TGTGCCAGCAGCTCGTCCCTCTCCTACGAGCAGTACTTC	CASSSSLSYEQYF
TRBV3-1/TRBV3-2	.	TRBD2	13	TRBJ2-1	TGTGCCAGCAGCCAAACAAGCGGGGGGGAGCAGTTCTTC	CASSQTSGGEQFF
TRBV9	.	.	15	TRBJ2-3	TGTGCCAGCAGCGTAGGAGGTGGGGGGGCCGATACGCAGTATTTT	CASSVGGGGADTQYF
TRBV7-9	few	.	13	TRBJ1-1	TGTGCCAGCAGGTTTGACAGAGACACTGAAGCTTTCTTT	CASRFDRDTEAFF
TRBV5-4	.	TRBD1	15	TRBJ1-2	TGTGCCAGCAGCTTGGAGGGCAGGGGGTTGAGTGGCTACACCTTC	CASSLEGRGLSGYTF
TRBV7-9	few	.	15	TRBJ1-6	TGTGCCAGCAGCTTATCCGCAGGGACTTCTTCACCCCTCCACTTT	CASSLSAGTSSPLHF
TRBV2	.	.	15	TRBJ1-6	TGTGCCAGCAGCCAGGGTCCGACAAGGAATTCACCCCTCCACTTT	CASSQGPTRNSPLHF
TRBV30	.	TRBD1	15	TRBJ1-2	TGTGCCTTCATCCTACAGGGACAGCTGAACTATGGCTACACCTTC	CAFILQGQLNYGYTF
TRBV9	.	TRBD1	14	TRBJ2-7	TGTGCCAGCAGCCCGGGACAGGGCCCCTACGAGCAGTACTTC	CASSPGQGPYEQYF
TRBV7-8	once	TRBD1	15	TRBJ2-5	TGTGCCAGCAGCTTAGGTGGGACAGGGCGTGAGACCCAGTACTTC	CASSLGGTGRETQYF
TRBV2	.	.	13	TRBJ1-5	TGTGCCAGCAGCAGGGTAGACAATCAGCCCCAGCATTTT	CASSRVDNQPQHF
TRBV10-3	.	.	13	TRBJ2-7	TGTGCCATCAGTGAGAGTGTGACTTACGAGCAGTACTTC	CAISESVTYEQYF
TRBV6-6	.	.	13	TRBJ2-7	TGTGCCAGCCGACTTACAGGAATGGCCGAGCAGTACTTC	CASRLTGMAEQYF
TRBV3-1/TRBV3-2	.	TRBD1	17	TRBJ2-5	TGTGCCAGCAGCCCCCGTGGGGACAGACCTTTCCAAGAGACCCAGTACTTC	CASSPRGDRPFQETQYF
TRBV25-1	.	TRBD1	16	TRBJ2-2	TGTGCCAGCAGTGATCAGTCAGGGGGACCACCCGGGGAGCTGTTTTTT	CASSDQSGGPPGELFF
TRBV3-1/TRBV3-2	.	TRBD2	14	TRBJ2-5	TGTGCCAGCAGCCAGACTAGCGGGGCAGGCACCCAGTACTTC	CASSQTSGAGTQYF
TRBV7-8	.	TRBD2	13	TRBJ2-1	TGTGCCAGCAGCGATCTAGCGGGGCGTGAGCAGTTCTTC	CASSDLAGREQFF
TRBV5-1	.	.	13	TRBJ2-3	TGCGCCAGCGGGGGCCCGAGCACAGATACGCAGTATTTT	CASGGPSTDTQYF
TRBV29-1	.	TRBD1	12	TRBJ1-2	TGCAGCGTCCTGACAGGGGTGGATGGCTACACCTTC	CSVLTGVDGYTF
TRBV25-1	.	TRBD1	16	TRBJ1-2	TGTGCCAGCAGTGACGGACAACAGGGGGCCAGCTATGGCTACACCTTC	CASSDGQQGASYGYTF
TRBV3-1/TRBV3-2	.	TRBD2	15	TRBJ2-5	TGTGCCAGCAGCCAAGGTCAACTAGCGGGGGAGACCCAGTACTTC	CASSQGQLAGETQYF
TRBV29-1	.	TRBD1	15	TRBJ1-5	TGCAGCGTAATGACAGGGGCGAGCGGCAATCAGCCCCAGCATTTT	CSVMTGASGNQPQHF
TRBV5-1	.	.	15	TRBJ1-6	TGCGCCAGCAGCTTGTACGCAGGATCGGATTCACCCCTCCACTTT	CASSLYAGSDSPLHF
TRBV7-2	.	.	17	TRBJ2-2	TGTGCCAGCAGCTTAAGGTCTTCCCAGGGAAACACCGGGGAGCTGTTTTTT	CASSLRSSQGNTGELFF
TRBV3-1/TRBV3-2	.	.	14	TRBJ2-2	TGTGCCAGCAGCCAGAGACGGTCAGGCGGGGAGCTGTTTTTT	CASSQRRSGGELFF
TRBV4-1	.	TRBD2	16	TRBJ2-1	TGCGCCAGCAGCCAGGTTGGGGCGGGGGGGTTGAATGAGCAGTTCTTC	CASSQVGAGGLNEQFF
TRBV5-1	.	TRBD1	17	TRBJ1-1	TGCGCCAGCAGGGCTCCGAACGATGGGCAGGGGGGCACTGAAGCTTTCTTT	CASRAPNDGQGGTEAFF
TRBV27	.	.	14	TRBJ2-7	TGTGCCAGCAGTTTAGGCGGGGGCCACTACGAGCAGTACTTC	CASSLGGGHYEQYF
TRBV21-1	few	.	16	TRBJ1-6	TGTGCCAGCAGCTTGGAGGACAGGGTTACGGGTTCACCCCTCCACTTT	CASSLEDRVTGSPLHF
TRBV7-9	.	.	14	TRBJ2-3	TGTGCCAGCAGCTCGGACTACACCACAGATACGCAGTATTTT	CASSSDYTTDTQYF
TRBV27	.	TRBD1	14	TRBJ2-7	TGTGCCAGCAGTTTGGGGACAGGGTCAAACGAGCAGTACTTC	CASSLGTGSNEQYF
TRBV2	.	.	14	TRBJ2-1	TGTGCCAGCACCCCTTATGAGAGGGCAGGTGAGCAGTTCTTC	CASTPYERAGEQFF
TRBV6-2/TRBV6-3	.	TRBD2	16	TRBJ2-5	TGTGCCAGCAGTTACTCGTACCGGGGGGGCCGAGAGACCCAGTACTTC	CASSYSYRGGRETQYF
TRBV6-5	once	TRBD1	14	TRBJ1-6	TGTGCCAGCAGTCGGGACAGGGGGTTTTCACCCCTCCACTTT	CASSRDRGFSPLHF
TRBV3-1/TRBV3-2	.	TRBD2	16	TRBJ2-3	TGTGCCAGCAGCGGGACTAGCGGGGGGGCAGGAGATACGCAGTATTTT	CASSGTSGGAGDTQYF
TRBV5-1	few	.	12	TRBJ1-2	TGCGCCAGCAGCTCAGGGGACTATGGCTACACCTTC	CASSSGDYGYTF
TRBV6-6	.	TRBD1	14	TRBJ1-2	TGTGCCAGCAGTGCCGGACAGGGGGCTTATGGCTACACCTTC	CASSAGQGAYGYTF
TRBV21-1	.	.	14	TRBJ1-5	TGTGCCAGCAGCCATGAGAGGTGCAATCAGCCCCAGCATTTT	CASSHERCNQPQHF
TRBV7-2	.	.	9	TRBJ1-2	TGTGCCAGCAGCGGCGGCTACACCTTC	CASSGGYTF
TRBV7-9	few	TRBD2	15	TRBJ2-5	TGTGCCAGCAGCCGGACTAGCGGGGGGCGGGAGACCCAGTACTTC	CASSRTSGGRETQYF
TRBV6-5	.	TRBD1	14	TRBJ2-7	TGTGCCAGCAGTTACGGGACAGGCGGCTACGAGCAGTACTTC	CASSYGTGGYEQYF
TRBV5-1	.	TRBD2	17	TRBJ2-4	TGCGCCAGCAATAGCGGGGGGACCAGAGGGGCCAAAAACATTCAGTACTTC	CASNSGGTRGAKNIQYF
TRBV19	.	.	15	TRBJ1-2	TGTGCCAGTAGTCCTAACGGACAGTTGAGTCCTGGCTACACCTTC	CASSPNGQLSPGYTF